This record covers a single T cell receptor beta chain. The antigen remains undetermined. The data are from a study of T-cell reconstitution after alpha-beta-depleted transplantation in children. Study conclusions and caveats: Expanded clones from the graft, numbering several hundred, reportedly supplied alpha-beta T cells about two months after transplant. T-cell counts and diversity at one year post-transplant came mainly from newly produced T cells. Some patients owed their high day-60 TCRbeta diversity to surviving recipient T cells and thymic progenitors.

The germline V gene has CDR1 SGHRS and CDR2 YFSETQ. The CDR3 consists of 14 residues. The germline V and J ends were trimmed by 6 bases and 5 bases, with 18 bases remaining between them. A library of TCRbeta sequences, prepared with unique molecular identifiers, was generated. One entry per CDR3 protein, called by TCRdb with MiXCR from the PCR reads. This table has roughly 120,000 distinct CDR3 sequences, about 21% appearing once. The sequence came from a male patient aged 2-9 years who had a stem cell transplant for chronic granulomatous disease, so the T cells may come from the graft donor. This rearrangement joins TRBV5-1 to TRBJ2-7, with D perhaps given as TRBD1 or TRBD2 (5 bases each). The specimen comprised PBMCs, mostly from graft donor cells, sampled 180 days after TCRalphabeta/CD19-depleted stem cell transplant. The CDR3 region is CASTRGGLLDEQYF. The DNA of the CDR3 is TGCGCCAGCACTCGTGGGGGTTTATTAGACGAGCAGTACTTC. The whole variable domain, remainder taken from reference TRBV5-1 and TRBJ2-7, is KAGVTQTPRYLIKTRGQQVTLSCSPISGHRSVSWYQQTPGQGLQFLFEYFSETQRNKGNFPGRFSGRQFSNSRSEMNVSTLELGDSALYLCASTRGGLLDEQYFGPGTRLTVT.